This is a list of T cell receptor beta chains from one sample in a study of blood T cell repertoires in COVID-19. Sequencing used immunoSEQ multiplex PCR; TCRdb keeps in-frame clones, though not all of them. The profile shows about 40,000 clones, about 80% of them singletons. The sample was peripheral blood. The receptors stem from a woman aged 55-70 years with acute or convalescent COVID-19. Each CDR3 is given with its conserved first and last residue. A D gene is named only where the DNA matches it firmly. Size values are once, few and many counts, or a class for expanded clones, and some rows have none.

V gene: TRBV2
clone size: few
CDR3 length: 13
J gene: TRBJ1-2
D gene: -
CDR3 protein: CASTNYQEVGYTF
CDR3 DNA: TGTGCCAGCACGAATTACCAGGAGGTAGGCTACACCTTC

V gene: TRBV2
clone size: -
CDR3 length: 14
J gene: TRBJ1-5
D gene: -
CDR3 protein: CASSGQASNQPQHF
CDR3 DNA: TGTGCCAGCAGTGGACAGGCCAGCAATCAGCCCCAGCATTTT

V gene: TRBV19
clone size: once
CDR3 length: 14
J gene: TRBJ1-6
D gene: -
CDR3 protein: CASRTSSSNSPLHF
CDR3 DNA: TGTGCCAGTAGGACATCATCCAGTAATTCACCCCTCCACTTT

V gene: TRBV2
clone size: -
CDR3 length: 13
J gene: TRBJ2-3
D gene: TRBD2
CDR3 protein: CASTAGGTDTQYF
CDR3 DNA: TGTGCCAGCACCGCGGGAGGAACAGATACGCAGTATTTT

V gene: TRBV4-1
clone size: -
CDR3 length: 17
J gene: TRBJ1-2
D gene: -
CDR3 protein: CASSQLVRLTGPKGYTF
CDR3 DNA: TGCGCCAGCAGCCAATTAGTTCGTCTGACAGGTCCCAAGGGCTACACCTTC

V gene: TRBV7-8
clone size: -
CDR3 length: 15
J gene: TRBJ1-3
D gene: TRBD1
CDR3 protein: CASSRDRNSGNTIYF
CDR3 DNA: TGTGCCAGCAGTCGGGACAGGAACTCTGGAAACACCATATATTTT

V gene: TRBV6-4
clone size: -
CDR3 length: 15
J gene: TRBJ2-3
D gene: TRBD1
CDR3 protein: CASSDSTGGKDTQYF
CDR3 DNA: TGTGCCAGCAGTGACTCAACAGGGGGCAAAGATACGCAGTATTTT

V gene: TRBV10-3
clone size: -
CDR3 length: 14
J gene: TRBJ1-2
D gene: -
CDR3 protein: CAIRLGGEDYGYTF
CDR3 DNA: TGTGCCATCAGGTTGGGAGGGGAAGACTATGGCTACACCTTC

V gene: TRBV6-5
clone size: -
CDR3 length: 15
J gene: TRBJ2-3
D gene: TRBD1
CDR3 protein: CASSRTGLGSDTQYF
CDR3 DNA: TGTGCCAGCAGCAGGACAGGGCTGGGGTCAGATACGCAGTATTTT

V gene: TRBV5-1
clone size: few
CDR3 length: 14
J gene: TRBJ2-7
D gene: TRBD1
CDR3 protein: CASSVGQGLDEQYF
CDR3 DNA: TGCGCCAGCAGCGTCGGACAGGGGTTAGACGAGCAGTACTTC

V gene: TRBV7-6
clone size: -
CDR3 length: 13
J gene: TRBJ1-1
D gene: -
CDR3 protein: CASSIQETTEAFF
CDR3 DNA: TGTGCCAGCAGCATACAGGAGACCACTGAAGCTTTCTTT

V gene: TRBV6-4
clone size: -
CDR3 length: 13
J gene: TRBJ1-5
D gene: -
CDR3 protein: CASSGESGQPQHF
CDR3 DNA: TGTGCCAGCAGTGGCGAGTCAGGTCAGCCCCAGCATTTT

V gene: TRBV7-9
clone size: -
CDR3 length: 15
J gene: TRBJ1-1
D gene: -
CDR3 protein: CASSLAMGRYTEAFF
CDR3 DNA: TGTGCCAGCAGCTTAGCCATGGGGCGGTACACTGAAGCTTTCTTT

V gene: TRBV7-9
clone size: -
CDR3 length: 14
J gene: TRBJ1-1
D gene: -
CDR3 protein: CASSLFSGNTEAFF
CDR3 DNA: TGTGCCAGCAGCTTATTCTCAGGGAACACTGAAGCTTTCTTT

V gene: TRBV5-1
clone size: -
CDR3 length: 20
J gene: TRBJ1-3
D gene: TRBD1
CDR3 protein: CASSLGSTGAGLAAGNTIYF
CDR3 DNA: TGCGCCAGCAGCTTGGGGTCCACAGGGGCCGGATTAGCTGCTGGAAACACCATATATTTT

V gene: TRBV2
clone size: -
CDR3 length: 14
J gene: TRBJ1-2
D gene: TRBD1
CDR3 protein: CARGTGGAGYGYTF
CDR3 DNA: TGTGCCAGAGGTACAGGGGGCGCAGGCTATGGCTACACCTTC